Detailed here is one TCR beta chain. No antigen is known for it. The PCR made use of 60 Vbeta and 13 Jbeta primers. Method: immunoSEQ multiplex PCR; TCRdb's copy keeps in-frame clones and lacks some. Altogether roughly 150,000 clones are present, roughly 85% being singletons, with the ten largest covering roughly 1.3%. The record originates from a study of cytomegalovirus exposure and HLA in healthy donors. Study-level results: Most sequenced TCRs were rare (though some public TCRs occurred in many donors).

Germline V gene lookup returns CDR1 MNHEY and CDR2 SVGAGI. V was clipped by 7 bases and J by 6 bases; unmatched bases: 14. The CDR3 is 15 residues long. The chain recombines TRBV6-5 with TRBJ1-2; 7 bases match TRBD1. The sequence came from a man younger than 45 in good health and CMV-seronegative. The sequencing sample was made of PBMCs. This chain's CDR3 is CASTPTTGTVDGYTF. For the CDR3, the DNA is TGTGCCAGCACCCCTACCACCGGGACAGTAGATGGCTACACCTTC.